Following are 22 T cell receptor beta chains from one sample sequenced in a study of vaccination effects on CD4 cells after COVID-19. The protocol was immunoSEQ multiplex PCR, while the TCRdb copy is restricted to in-frame clones and leaves out a portion. The sample lists 55,000 to 70,000 clones; about 80% were seen once. These receptors' antigens are unknown. ViraFEST expansion of antigen-specific CD4+ T cells with viral peptide pools preceded sequencing. Upon completion of more than 9 days in culture, CD4+ T cells were isolated. Either the BNT162b2 or mRNA-1273 vaccine was given to participants in two doses. The source material was CD4+ T cells from PBMCs cultured with HCoV-OC43 spike peptides, sampled after COVID-19 vaccination. Regarding subset: HCoV-OC43 spike overlapping peptide pool stimulation. The receptors here all came from a human donor who received a COVID-19 vaccine.

In its sample, this clone was seen once. This rearrangement joins TRBV18 to TRBJ2-1, with 7 bases identical to TRBD1. The CDR3 is 12 amino acids. Looked up from germline, CDR1 is KGHSH and CDR2 is LQKENI. The V and J ends lost 3 bases and 7 bases, in that order; junction bases with no gene match: 0. The CDR3 DNA sequence: TGTGCCAGCTCACCGGACAGGAATGAGCAGTTCTTC. The encoded protein is CASSPDRNEQFF.

This clone was detected only a few times. The V call is TRBV6-1, the J call TRBJ2-7; D remains unclear. This CDR3 spans 14 amino acids. V was pared by 2 bases and J by 2 bases, with 10 bases between. Looked up from germline, CDR1 is MNHNS and CDR2 is SASEGT. Here the CDR3 DNA reads TGTGCCAGCAGTGAAATAGGCGGTACCTACGAGCAGTACGTC. Translating it yields CASSEIGGTYEQYV.

This clone has just one count. The chain combines TRBV3-1 (or the pseudogene TRBV3-2) with TRBJ1-1; D remains ambiguous. CDR3 length: 17 residues. The ends were cut back, 0 bases at V and 1 base at J, with 15 bases in the middle. Germline lookup yields CDR1 LGHDT and CDR2 YNNKEL (reference sequence). The CDR3 nucleotides are TGTGCCAGCAGCCAAGATCCAAGGCGAGGTGCGAACACTGAAGCTTTCTTT. It codes for CASSQDPRRGANTEAFF.

This clone was counted between two and nine times. CDR3 sequence reads: CASSQAGVNTGELFF. CDR3 in DNA: TGTGCCAGCAGCCAAGCGGGGGTGAACACCGGGGAGCTGTTTTTT. This chain uses TRBV7-9 with TRBJ2-2, with 8 bases fitting TRBD2. The CDR3 loop spans 15 amino acids. Germline CDR1 is SEHNR and CDR2 is FQNEAQ (reference sequence). The ends lost 5 bases at V and 1 base at J; junction bases unmatched: 3.

In its sample, this clone was seen once. This chain links TRBV5-1 with TRBJ1-1; no clear D gene. CDR3 length: 13 amino acids. V gave up 0 bases and J gave up 6 bases, with 9 bases separating them. Germline V gene lookup returns CDR1 SGHRS and CDR2 YFSETQ. The CDR3 DNA is TGCGCCAGCAGCTTGGGTGGCCGGGCTGAAGCTTTCTTT. Its translation: CASSLGGRAEAFF.

The chain combines TRBV7-2 with TRBJ1-2, with D maybe TRBD1 (6 bases). V was cut by 0 bases and J by 10 bases, with 15 bases left in between. The CDR3 contains 14 residues. Germline V CDR1 and CDR2: SGHTA, FQGNSA. The CDR3 nucleotides read TGTGCCAGCAGCTTAGCTACTGGGGGCCGGGACTACACCTTC. Translating it yields CASSLATGGRDYTF. The whole variable domain, remainder taken from reference TRBV7-2 and TRBJ1-2, is GAGVSQSPSNKVTEKGKDVELRCDPISGHTALYWYRQSLGQGLEFLIYFQGNSAPDKSGLPSDRFSAERTGGSVSTLTIQRTQQEDSAVYLCASSLATGGRDYTFGSGTRLTVV.

This sequence joins TRBV28 and TRBJ2-7; D is unresolved. CDR3 length equals 12 residues. Germline-derived CDR1 and CDR2 are MDHEN and SYDVKM. V shed 5 bases and J shed 3 bases, with 8 bases lying between them. As DNA, the CDR3 is TGTGCCAGCAGTAATATACACTACGAGCAGTACGTC. Amino acid sequence: CASSNIHYEQYV.

The chain couples TRBV6-1 to TRBJ1-5, with TRBD1 matching over 8 bases. This CDR3 comprises 17 residues. Trimming at V came to 3 bases and at J to 6 bases, leaving 13 bases not matched to a gene. Germline V gives CDR1 MNHNS, CDR2 SASEGT. CDR3 in DNA: TGTGCCAGCAGTGACGACCGGGACAGGAGACTTGGTCAGCCCCAGCATTTT. Amino acid sequence: CASSDDRDRRLGQPQHF.

This clone was seen a single time. Other nucleotide sequences from this sample produce the same CDR3. The CDR3 DNA follows: TGTGCCAGCAGTTTAGAATACCAGCCCCAGCATTTT. Amino acid sequence: CASSLEYQPQHF. The rearrangement links TRBV12-3 or TRBV12-4 to TRBJ1-5; D gene unclear. This CDR3 is 12 amino acids long. V shed 1 base and J shed 7 bases, with 5 bases lying between them.

This clone was seen only a few times. The rearrangement joins TRBV3-1 (or the pseudogene TRBV3-2) to TRBJ2-2, with TRBD1 identical over 7 bases. Germline V CDR1 and CDR2: LGHDT, YNNKEL (reference sequence). J gave up 5 bases and V 1 base, and 7 bases lay outside the gene matches. This CDR3 is 16 amino acids long. CDR3 sequence: CASSQVQGLGTGELFF. In nucleotides, the CDR3 is TGTGCCAGCAGCCAAGTACAGGGGCTGGGGACCGGGGAGCTGTTTTTT.

The chain recombines TRBV28 with TRBJ1-4; a weak D match, TRBD1 (5 bases). V gave up 4 bases and J gave up 0 bases, with 9 bases separating them. Germline assignment: CDR1 MDHEN and CDR2 SYDVKM. This CDR3 region has 15 residues. The CDR3 nucleotides read TGTGCCAGCAGTTCCGCGGGGGCAACTAATGAAAAACTGTTTTTT. Protein: CASSSAGATNEKLFF.

The J gene is TRBJ1-1, the V gene TRBV19; D may be TRBD1 (6 bases). Trimming stripped 5 bases from V and 1 base from J, with 8 bases between. The CDR3 length is 13 residues. Germline V lookup: CDR1 LNHDA, CDR2 SQIVND (reference sequence). CDR3 loop: CASSSGQNTEAFF. The CDR3 DNA is TGTGCCAGTAGTTCGGGACAGAACACTGAAGCTTTCTTT.

The V call is TRBV5-1, the J call TRBJ2-5; 7 nucleotides agree with TRBD2. The V segment lost 4 bases and the J segment 7 bases; nucleotides outside the gene matches: 13. Germline V gene data show CDR1 as SGHRS and CDR2 as YFSETQ. The CDR3 extends over 15 amino acids. CDR3 DNA: TGCGCCAGCAGCCTTCCGCTGGGAGGGTCGGGGACCCAGTACTTC. This gives the protein CASSLPLGGSGTQYF. Using reference TRBV5-1 and TRBJ2-5 for the parts outside the CDR3, the full variable domain is KAGVTQTPRYLIKTRGQQVTLSCSPISGHRSVSWYQQTPGQGLQFLFEYFSETQRNKGNFPGRFSGRQFSNSRSEMNVSTLELGDSALYLCASSLPLGGSGTQYFGPGTRLLVL.

This rearrangement joins TRBV10-1 to TRBJ1-2, with 8 bases fitting TRBD1. The CDR3 covers 13 residues. Germline V lookup: CDR1 WNHNN, CDR2 SYGVQD (reference sequence). V shed 3 bases, J shed 8 bases, and the junction held 5 bases outside the gene matches. This CDR3 is CASSDYRDRGYTF. The CDR3 DNA reads TGCGCCAGCAGTGACTACCGGGACAGGGGCTACACCTTC.

This clone was seen more than once but under ten times. The chain's CDR3 is CASSYFSMNTEAFF. DNA of the CDR3: TGTGCCAGCAGTTACTTCAGTATGAACACTGAAGCTTTCTTT. The chain employs TRBV6-5 and TRBJ1-1; no reliable D call. This CDR3 spans 14 amino acids. The V gene lost 1 base and the J gene lost 0 bases, with 6 bases spanning the gap. Per the germline V gene, CDR1 is MNHEY and CDR2 is SVGAGI.

This chain connects TRBV7-3 to TRBJ2-5; 9 bases align to TRBD1. CDR1 and CDR2 (germline): SGHTA, FQGTGA. The V gene end was trimmed by 5 bases and the J gene end by 1 base; junction bases not matched to a gene: 8. This CDR3 contains 16 residues. CDR3 loop: CASSTRDRDIQETQYF. DNA of the CDR3: TGTGCCAGCAGCACACGGGACAGGGATATCCAAGAGACCCAGTACTTC.

The CDR3 nucleotides are TGCGCCAGCAGCCAAACTGCTAGCACAGATACGCAGTATTTT. Translation gives CASSQTASTDTQYF. The chain recombines TRBV4-3 with TRBJ2-3; D uncertain. The CDR3 is 14 residues long. Germline assignment: CDR1 LGHNA and CDR2 YSLEER. The V end lost 2 bases, the J end lost 0 bases, and 6 bases lay between the germline ends.

The chain links TRBV28 to TRBJ2-7, with TRBD1 identical over 8 bases. This CDR3 is built from 15 residues. Germline values: CDR1 MDHEN, CDR2 SYDVKM. Trimming at V came to 5 bases and at J to 0 bases, leaving 6 bases not matched to a gene. This chain's CDR3 is CASSLRGLSSYEQYV. The CDR3 DNA is TGTGCCAGCAGTCTCAGGGGGCTAAGCTCCTACGAGCAGTACGTC.

The V gene is TRBV28, the J gene TRBJ2-2, with D maybe TRBD2 (7 bases). V lost 2 bases, J lost 6 bases, and 13 bases lay in between. The CDR3 contains 15 residues. From germline, CDR1 is MDHEN and CDR2 SYDVKM. The CDR3 spells CASSLVWGGPGELFF. The CDR3 DNA sequence: TGTGCCAGCAGTTTAGTCTGGGGGGGCCCCGGGGAGCTGTTTTTT.

This clone was counted a single time. The rearrangement links TRBV30 to TRBJ2-5; D might be TRBD1 (7 bases). V lost 4 bases and J 4 bases, leaving 25 bases between the germline ends. Per the germline V gene, CDR1 is GTSNPN and CDR2 is SVGIG (reference sequence). CDR3 length equals 17 residues. The CDR3, as DNA: TGTGCCTGGAACCCGACAGGGAGAGGGACTGCCGCAGAGACCCAGTACTTC. The encoded protein is CAWNPTGRGTAAETQYF.

The CDR3 protein is CASSFTPEGEQYV. CDR3 nucleotides: TGTGCCAGCAGTTTCACGCCCGAGGGGGAGCAGTACGTC. V gene TRBV12-3 or TRBV12-4 combines with J gene TRBJ2-7; possibly TRBD1 or TRBD2 for D (5 bases each). This CDR3 region has 13 residues. V lost 3 bases and J lost 7, with 13 bases in between.

The chain recombines TRBV7-9 with TRBJ1-4; 10 positions match TRBD1. V gave up 1 base and J gave up 5 bases; unmatched junction bases: 7. CDR1 SEHNR and CDR2 FQNEAQ come from the germline V gene (reference sequence). The CDR3 is made up of 17 amino acids. The CDR3 bases are TGTGCCAGCAGCTTAGGGACAGGGGGAAGAAGAAATGAAAAACTGTTTTTT. Its protein is CASSLGTGGRRNEKLFF.